This is a list of T cell receptor beta chains from one sample in a study of shared clonotypes between healthy human individuals. Some clones are missing from TCRdb's copy, which holds only in-frame ones; the method was immunoSEQ multiplex PCR. The sample yields 980,000 or so clones, roughly 72% seen once. Sequenced sample: memory CD4+ T cells sorted from blood. These receptors all stem from a man aged 18 to 29 in good health. CDR3s include the opening cysteine and the closing phenylalanine or tryptophan. The order of the fields is CDR3 protein, CDR3 DNA, D gene, J gene, clone size, CDR3 length, V gene. The D gene is left open where the match is weak. Size is omitted from some rows. Given values are once, few, many or a class for expanded clones.

CDR3aa: CAIARDSTDTQYF
CDR3nt: TGTGCCATCGCAAGGGACAGCACAGATACGCAGTATTTT
d_gene: .
j_gene: TRBJ2-3
abundance: .
len: 13
v_gene: TRBV19

CDR3aa: CASSRRTYTGELFF
CDR3nt: TGCGCCAGCAGCAGACGTACTTACACCGGGGAGCTGTTTTTT
d_gene: .
j_gene: TRBJ2-2
abundance: .
len: 14
v_gene: TRBV23-1

CDR3aa: CASSFTGNSVWGYTF
CDR3nt: TGTGCCAGCAGCTTTACAGGGAATTCGGTTTGGGGCTACACCTTC
d_gene: .
j_gene: TRBJ1-2
abundance: once
len: 15
v_gene: TRBV7-9

CDR3aa: CASSSSVGGTIYF
CDR3nt: TGTGCCAGCAGCTCCTCAGTAGGGGGCACCATATATTTT
d_gene: .
j_gene: TRBJ1-3
abundance: .
len: 13
v_gene: TRBV9

CDR3aa: CASRGGVEAFF
CDR3nt: TGTGCCAGCAGGGGTGGCGTTGAAGCTTTCTTT
d_gene: .
j_gene: TRBJ1-1
abundance: few
len: 11
v_gene: TRBV7-9

CDR3aa: CASSYEAGGLDNEQFF
CDR3nt: TGTGCCAGCAGTTACGAGGCGGGAGGGCTGGACAATGAGCAGTTCTTC
d_gene: TRBD2
j_gene: TRBJ2-1
abundance: .
len: 16
v_gene: TRBV6-5

CDR3aa: CSVTWTLRDTQYF
CDR3nt: TGCAGCGTCACGTGGACTCTTAGAGACACGCAGTATTTT
d_gene: .
j_gene: TRBJ2-3
abundance: .
len: 13
v_gene: TRBV29-1

CDR3aa: CASSQDRASGVNEQFF
CDR3nt: TGCGCCAGCAGCCAAGATAGAGCCAGCGGGGTTAATGAGCAGTTCTTC
d_gene: TRBD2
j_gene: TRBJ2-1
abundance: .
len: 16
v_gene: TRBV4-1

CDR3aa: CSALGVTLHF
CDR3nt: TGCAGTGCCCTAGGTGTTACCCTCCACTTT
d_gene: .
j_gene: TRBJ1-6
abundance: once
len: 10
v_gene: TRBV20-1

CDR3aa: CSASDPNEQFF
CDR3nt: TGCAGTGCTAGCGATCCGAATGAGCAGTTCTTC
d_gene: .
j_gene: TRBJ2-1
abundance: .
len: 11
v_gene: TRBV20-1

CDR3aa: CAITSTGYEQYF
CDR3nt: TGTGCCATCACCTCGACAGGGTACGAGCAGTACTTC
d_gene: TRBD1
j_gene: TRBJ2-7
abundance: .
len: 12
v_gene: TRBV10-3

CDR3aa: CASSFLYIQETQYF
CDR3nt: TGTGCCAGCAGCTTTCTTTATATCCAAGAGACCCAGTACTTC
d_gene: .
j_gene: TRBJ2-5
abundance: .
len: 14
v_gene: TRBV5-4

CDR3aa: CASRPRAPEEKLFF
CDR3nt: TGTGCCAGCCGACCACGGGCCCCAGAGGAAAAACTGTTTTTT
d_gene: .
j_gene: TRBJ1-4
abundance: .
len: 14
v_gene: TRBV6-5

CDR3aa: CASSGGRESQPQHF
CDR3nt: TGTGCCAGCAGTGGCGGCAGGGAGAGTCAGCCCCAGCATTTT
d_gene: .
j_gene: TRBJ1-5
abundance: few
len: 14
v_gene: TRBV2

CDR3aa: CASSLKKTGLTQETQYF
CDR3nt: TGCGCCAGCAGCTTGAAGAAGACAGGACTCACACAAGAGACCCAGTACTTC
d_gene: .
j_gene: TRBJ2-5
abundance: .
len: 17
v_gene: TRBV5-1

CDR3aa: CASSQKRGLSYEQYF
CDR3nt: TGTGCCAGCAGCCAGAAGCGGGGCCTCTCCTACGAGCAGTACTTC
d_gene: TRBD2
j_gene: TRBJ2-7
abundance: once
len: 15
v_gene: TRBV14

CDR3aa: CASSLGQGSNSPLHF
CDR3nt: TGTGCCAGCAGCTTGGGACAGGGGAGTAATTCACCCCTCCACTTT
d_gene: TRBD1
j_gene: TRBJ1-6
abundance: .
len: 15
v_gene: TRBV7-2

CDR3aa: CAWQRGASTDTQYF
CDR3nt: TGTGCCTGGCAACGGGGGGCCTCCACAGATACGCAGTATTTT
d_gene: .
j_gene: TRBJ2-3
abundance: .
len: 14
v_gene: TRBV30

CDR3aa: CASSLTVIRTMSSYEQYF
CDR3nt: TGTGCCAGCAGCTTGACTGTTATCAGGACCATGAGCTCCTACGAGCAGTACTTC
d_gene: .
j_gene: TRBJ2-7
abundance: .
len: 18
v_gene: TRBV5-5

CDR3aa: CASSYQALKDSPLHF
CDR3nt: TGTGCCAGTAGTTATCAGGCCCTGAAGGATTCACCCCTCCACTTT
d_gene: .
j_gene: TRBJ1-6
abundance: .
len: 15
v_gene: TRBV19

CDR3aa: CASSARGASYEQYF
CDR3nt: TGTGCCAGCAGCGCCCGCGGGGCCTCCTACGAGCAGTACTTC
d_gene: .
j_gene: TRBJ2-7
abundance: .
len: 14
v_gene: TRBV27

CDR3aa: CAIRGGQETQYF
CDR3nt: TGTGCCATCAGGGGGGGCCAAGAGACCCAGTACTTC
d_gene: .
j_gene: TRBJ2-5
abundance: .
len: 12
v_gene: TRBV10-3

CDR3aa: CASSKDRLGYEQYF
CDR3nt: TGCGCCAGCAGTAAGGACAGGTTAGGTTACGAGCAGTACTTC
d_gene: TRBD1
j_gene: TRBJ2-7
abundance: .
len: 14
v_gene: TRBV5-1

CDR3aa: CASTARGSSGNTIYF
CDR3nt: TGTGCCAGCACCGCCCGGGGCAGCTCTGGAAACACCATATATTTT
d_gene: .
j_gene: TRBJ1-3
abundance: .
len: 15
v_gene: TRBV2

CDR3aa: CASSLGLAYEQYF
CDR3nt: TGTGCCAGCAGCTTAGGACTAGCCTACGAGCAGTACTTC
d_gene: .
j_gene: TRBJ2-7
abundance: many
len: 13
v_gene: TRBV11-2

CDR3aa: CASSLGPGTAPPPNYGYTF
CDR3nt: TGTGCCAGCAGTTTGGGGCCAGGGACCGCTCCCCCCCCAAACTATGGCTACACCTTC
d_gene: .
j_gene: TRBJ1-2
abundance: .
len: 19
v_gene: TRBV28

CDR3aa: CASSLDSGHHTGELFF
CDR3nt: TGTGCCAGCAGCTTAGATTCCGGACACCACACCGGGGAGCTGTTTTTT
d_gene: .
j_gene: TRBJ2-2
abundance: .
len: 16
v_gene: TRBV7-2

CDR3aa: CASSLTTYTGELFF
CDR3nt: TGTGCCAGCAGCTTAACTACATACACCGGGGAGCTGTTTTTT
d_gene: .
j_gene: TRBJ2-2
abundance: .
len: 14
v_gene: TRBV7-3

CDR3aa: CATSTRTNTGELFF
CDR3nt: TGTGCCACCAGCACACGGACGAACACCGGGGAGCTGTTTTTT
d_gene: .
j_gene: TRBJ2-2
abundance: .
len: 14
v_gene: TRBV15